The source of this T cell receptor (beta chain) is a study of T cells in tuberculosis. CDR1 and CDR2 from the germline V gene are LNHDA and SQIVND (reference sequence). This CDR3 contains 15 residues. The V and J ends lost 7 bases and 6 bases, in that order; junction bases with no gene match: 10. Assay: immunoSEQ multiplex PCR; the TCRdb copy retains only in-frame clones and omits some. The data hold around 30,000 clones, with about 82% observed a single time. Described time point: new active TB diagnosis, blood taken before or within 7 days of starting treatment. Confirmation came from sputum smear and/or culture positivity for M. tuberculosis.

The sequence came from an adult with tuberculosis. The chain is built from TRBV19 and TRBJ2-7; 12 bases agree with TRBD1. The specimen was PBMCs, collected at tuberculosis diagnosis. The CDR3 DNA reads TGTGCCAGTACTATCCACGGGACAGGGGGCGGCGAGCAGTACTTC. This sequence encodes CASTIHGTGGGEQYF.